These 10 T cell receptor beta chains came from one sample sequenced in a study of human T cells and chemical hapten exposure. TCRdb redid the calling of the RACE reads with MiXCR, one entry per CDR3 protein. The sample comprises 100,000 or so distinct CDR3 sequences, under 40% of which are singletons, and around 2.8% rests with the top ten. The time point here: patch test 3, about 24 weeks after DPC sensitization. Described treatment: therapeutic diphenylcyclopropenone sensitization with weekly scalp DPC. The sample in question was whole blood, obtained in connection with sensitization to the hapten diphenylcyclopropenone (DPC). The source is a man aged 40-55 years with alopecia areata. Some clones in this sample may be carry-over from other donors' samples.

The chain joins TRBV24-1 to TRBJ2-3; 11 bases map to TRBD1. The CDR3 runs to 20 residues. V shed 5 bases and J 0 bases; nucleotides not matched to a gene: 15. CDR1 KGHDR and CDR2 SFDVKD come from the germline V gene. The CDR3, as DNA: TGTGCCACCAGTGGGAGGACAGGGGGCAAGCAGCGGGCAAGCACAGATACGCAGTATTTT. Its protein product is CATSGRTGGKQRASTDTQYF.

The genes are TRBV6-4 and TRBJ2-3, with TRBD2 matching 10 bases. The CDR3 contains 15 residues. After removal of 6 bases from V and 4 bases from J, the junction contained 7 bases not matched to a gene. From germline, CDR1 is MRHNA and CDR2 SNTAGT. The DNA of the CDR3 is TGTGCCAGCAGGGACATAGCGGGAGGCTCAGATACGCAGTATTTT. Protein product: CASRDIAGGSDTQYF.

The V and J genes are TRBV29-1 and TRBJ2-2; tentative D call: TRBD1 (6 bases). This CDR3 region has 13 residues. The V gene's germline CDR1 is SQVTM and CDR2 ANQGSEA. V was shortened by 4 bases and J by 1 base, with 7 bases between the two germline ends. CDR3 bases: TGCAGCGTTGGACAGGTGAACACCGGGGAGCTGTTTTTT. Residues: CSVGQVNTGELFF.

The chain combines TRBV13 with TRBJ2-7; D uncertain. The CDR3 has 12 amino acids. Germline V CDR1 and CDR2: PRHDT, FYEKMQ (reference sequence). The V gene lost 1 base and the J gene lost 6 bases, with 7 bases spanning the gap. CDR3 sequence (DNA): TGTGCCAGCAGCTTAGTATCCGGCGAGCAGTACGTC. This codes for CASSLVSGEQYV.

This clonotype occurred a few times. The chain uses TRBV6-2 or TRBV6-3 and TRBJ2-7, with 12 bases lining up with TRBD2. The V and J ends lost 6 bases and 5 bases, in that order; junction bases with no gene match: 5. Germline CDR1 is MNHEY and CDR2 is SVGEGT. The CDR3 has 14 amino acids. Written as DNA, the CDR3 is TGTGCCAGCAGCCCTAGGACTAGCGGGAACGAGCAGTACTTC. Protein sequence: CASSPRTSGNEQYF.

This clonotype was observed a few times. The rearrangement links TRBV3-1 to TRBJ2-2, with D perhaps TRBD1 (6 bases). CDR1 and CDR2 (germline): LGHDT, YNNKEL (reference sequence). Trimming took off 2 bases at V and 0 bases at J, with 13 bases between the two ends. The CDR3 is made up of 17 amino acids. This CDR3 is CASSQQGLASNTGELFF. The CDR3 bases are TGTGCCAGCAGCCAACAGGGGCTAGCCTCGAACACCGGGGAGCTGTTTTTT.

The DNA for the CDR3 is TGTGCCAGCGGATCTGGACAGGGGGCTGAAGCTTTCTTT. Translating it yields CASGSGQGAEAFF. The rearrangement joins TRBV28 to TRBJ1-1; the match to TRBD1 covers 10 bases. CDR1 and CDR2 (germline): MDHEN, SYDVKM. The V gene end was trimmed by 8 bases and the J gene end by 6 bases; junction bases not matched to a gene: 6. The CDR3 is 13 residues long.

This chain uses TRBV9 with TRBJ2-7; no clear D. Trimming stripped 4 bases from V and 2 bases from J, with 13 bases between. The CDR3 runs to 14 residues. The germline gives CDR1 SGDLS, CDR2 YYNGEE. This chain's CDR3 is CASSLADTAYEQYF. CDR3 nucleotides: TGTGCCAGCAGCTTGGCAGATACCGCCTACGAGCAGTACTTC. The whole variable domain, remainder taken from reference TRBV9 and TRBJ2-7, is DSGVTQTPKHLITATGQRVTLRCSPRSGDLSVYWYQQSLDQGLQFLIQYYNGEERAKGNILERFSAQQFPDLHSELNLSSLELGDSALYFCASSLADTAYEQYFGPGTRLTVT.

The gene calls are TRBV12-5 and TRBJ2-1; 9 bases agree with TRBD2. Germline CDR1 reads LGHNT; CDR2 reads FRNRAP. V was pared by 2 bases and J by 1 base, with 9 bases of the junction left unmatched. The CDR3 consists of 18 residues. CDR3 region: CASGLTRLAVESYNEQFF. CDR3 bases: TGTGCTAGTGGTTTGACCAGACTAGCGGTGGAATCCTACAATGAGCAGTTCTTC. Looking up the rest from reference TRBV12-5 and TRBJ2-1 gives the full variable domain: DARVTQTPRHKVTEMGQEVTMRCQPILGHNTVFWYRQTMMQGLELLAYFRNRAPLDDSGMPKDRFSAEMPDATLATLKIQPSEPRDSAVYFCASGLTRLAVESYNEQFFGPGTRLTVL.

The chain employs TRBV5-1 and TRBJ2-7, with 13 positions matching TRBD2. Germline assignment: CDR1 SGHRS and CDR2 YFSETQ. The junction had 4 bases not matched to a gene; V was cut back by 2 bases and J by 5 bases. CDR3 length: 15 residues. The CDR3 DNA reads as TGCGCCAGCAGCTTCGGACTAGCGGGAGTAAACGAGCAGTACGTC. Translation gives CASSFGLAGVNEQYV.